This entry concerns a single T cell receptor (beta chain). This may be a read error: a much more frequent sequence differs by one nucleotide. The CDR3 has 13 amino acids. Germline V gene data show CDR1 as SGHRS and CDR2 as YFSETQ. Between the trimmed V and J ends, which lost 0 bases and 5 bases, there was a span of 6 bases. The source of the sample is a study of shared clonotypes between healthy human individuals. Here immunoSEQ multiplex PCR was the method, and the copy in TCRdb shows in-frame clones only, minus some. Of about 2.5 million clones in the sample, about 90% were seen once. Sequencing was performed on naive CD4+ T cells from PBMCs. Subset given: CD45RA+ positively selected. This TCR came from a man younger than 35 in good health. Some clones in this sample may be carry-over from other donors' samples. The chain is built from TRBV5-1 and TRBJ1-5; D ambiguous. As DNA, the CDR3 is TGCGCCAGCAGCTTGGACAGCTATCAGCCCCAGCATTTT. Translating it yields CASSLDSYQPQHF. Complete variable domain (other parts from reference TRBV5-1 and TRBJ1-5): KAGVTQTPRYLIKTRGQQVTLSCSPISGHRSVSWYQQTPGQGLQFLFEYFSETQRNKGNFPGRFSGRQFSNSRSEMNVSTLELGDSALYLCASSLDSYQPQHFGDGTRLSIL.